These 32 T cell receptor beta chains were all obtained from the same sample, sequenced in a study of blood T cell repertoires in COVID-19 (dated by TCRdb to about 2020). Receptor amplification or capture employed the immunoSEQ multiplex PCR assay. TCRdb mirrors the immuneACCESS table, restricted to in-frame sequences. Some clones are absent from its copies; in checked studies, under half trace to an unresolved V gene, and the reason for the others is unknown. The sample table records fewer than 400,000 clones; around 90% of these occur just once. Clones ranked in the top ten supply approximately 17% of the sample. The sequenced material came from PBMCs or T cells enriched from blood (not recorded which). These receptor sequences come from a woman aged 25 to 39 who had recovered from COVID-19.

This chain links TRBV24-1 with TRBJ1-2; unclear D gene. Trimming stripped 7 bases from V and 4 bases from J, with 6 bases between. The V gene's germline CDR1 is KGHDR and CDR2 SFDVKD. The CDR3 contains 11 residues. As DNA, the CDR3 is TGTGCCACCAGCACGGGCTATGGCTACACCTTC. Translated, it gives CATSTGYGYTF.

The chain carries TRBV28 and TRBJ2-7, with 12 bases matching TRBD2. The germline V gene encodes CDR1 MDHEN and CDR2 SYDVKM. J was trimmed by 0 bases and V by 10 bases; bases with no gene match: 16. The CDR3 totals 18 residues. CDR3 sequence (DNA): TGTGCCACCAGAATGACTAGCGGGAGCCCGAGGAGCTCCTACGAGCAGTACTTC. Its protein product is CATRMTSGSPRSSYEQYF.

This clone came up once. The gene calls are TRBV11-2 and TRBJ1-1; 8 bases map to TRBD1. The CDR3 is 13 amino acids. The V gene end was trimmed by 3 bases and the J gene end by 4 bases; junction bases not matched to a gene: 1. The germline V gene encodes CDR1 SGHAT and CDR2 FQNNGV. The CDR3 spells CASSLTGATEAFF. CDR3 DNA sequence: TGTGCCAGCAGCTTGACAGGGGCCACTGAAGCTTTCTTT.

This chain connects TRBV7-2 to TRBJ1-2; 7 positions agree with TRBD1. Losses at the gene ends were 3 bases for V and 4 bases for J; bases not matched to a gene: 11. Germline CDR1 and CDR2: SGHTA and FQGNSA. The CDR3 extends over 16 amino acids. CDR3 residues: CASSFSGNRGAYGYTF. CDR3 nucleotides: TGTGCCAGCAGCTTCTCTGGTAACAGGGGAGCCTATGGCTACACCTTC.

The chain combines TRBV7-2 with TRBJ2-7; tentative D call: TRBD2 (5 bases). The V end was cut by 3 bases, the J end by 7 bases, with 16 bases between. In germline, CDR1 is SGHTA, CDR2 FQGNSA. The CDR3 sequence is 14 residues long. CDR3 DNA: TGTGCCAGCAGCTTGGACTCTGTACGGTGGGAGCAGTACTTC. Encoded protein: CASSLDSVRWEQYF.

This clone was observed a few times. CDR3 region: CASTDIQGPRQPQHF. In DNA, the CDR3 is TGTGCCAGTACCGATATACAGGGGCCACGGCAGCCCCAGCATTTT. The V call is TRBV19, the J call TRBJ1-5, with TRBD1 matching over 7 bases. V shed 7 bases, J shed 7 bases, and the junction held 13 bases outside the gene matches. This CDR3 is 15 amino acids long. Germline V CDR1 and CDR2: LNHDA, SQIVND (reference sequence).

The chain employs TRBV10-1 and TRBJ2-2; the D gene is possibly TRBD1 (6 bases). There are 16 residues in the CDR3. V was shortened by 10 bases and J by 4 bases, with 22 bases between the two germline ends. Germline loops: CDR1 WNHNN, CDR2 SYGVQD (reference sequence). The CDR3 nucleotides read TGCGCCACCAGACTAATTATAGGGGGATGCACCGGGGAGCTGTTTTTT. The encoded protein is CATRLIIGGCTGELFF.

The chain recombines TRBV27 with TRBJ1-1, with 7 positions matching TRBD1. In germline, CDR1 is MNHEY, CDR2 SMNVEV (reference sequence). Trimming cost V 8 bases and J 0 bases; bases outside gene matches: 3. The CDR3 runs to 13 residues. The CDR3 region has the DNA TGTGCCAGCCAGGGACAGATGAACACTGAAGCTTTCTTT. This sequence encodes CASQGQMNTEAFF.

The chain has TRBV28 and TRBJ1-2; possibly TRBD1 for D (6 bases). V lost 4 bases and J lost 1, with 10 bases in between. CDR3 length: 14 amino acids. In germline, CDR1 is MDHEN, CDR2 SYDVKM. CDR3 bases: TGTGCCAGCAGTTACCCAGGGGATAACTATGGCTACACCTTC. Its protein product is CASSYPGDNYGYTF.

The V gene is TRBV29-1, the J gene TRBJ2-1, with 8 bases lining up with TRBD2. The germline CDR1 and CDR2 sequences are SQVTM and ANQGSEA. The length of the CDR3 is 15 residues. The V segment lost 1 base and the J segment 0 bases; nucleotides outside the gene matches: 2. The CDR3 bases are TGCAGCGTTGAAGGCGGGGGGAGCTCCTACAATGAGCAGTTCTTC. It codes for CSVEGGGSSYNEQFF.

The CDR3: CASSPPGWEIYGYTF. In DNA, the CDR3 is TGTGCCAGCAGTCCCCCTGGGTGGGAGATCTATGGCTACACCTTC. The chain recombines TRBV28 with TRBJ1-2; D gene unclear. This CDR3 is 15 amino acids long. V was cut by 5 bases and J by 4 bases, with 17 bases left in between. Germline loops: CDR1 MDHEN, CDR2 SYDVKM.

Only one count was recorded for this clone. The CDR3 nucleotides read TGTGCCAGCAGCGCTCTAGCGGGGCAAGATACGCAGTATTTT. It is translated as CASSALAGQDTQYF. The rearrangement joins TRBV3-1 (or the pseudogene TRBV3-2) to TRBJ2-3; TRBD2 matches 9 bases. CDR3 length: 14 residues. Germline CDR1 LGHDT, CDR2 YNNKEL (reference sequence). The junction had 5 bases not matched to a gene; V was cut back by 5 bases and J by 5 bases.

V usage is TRBV7-2 and J usage is TRBJ1-2; the D is unclear. In germline, CDR1 is SGHTA, CDR2 FQGNSA. The CDR3 sequence is 16 residues long. V was trimmed by 5 bases and J by 1 base, leaving 17 bases between them. The CDR3 here is CASSQEGPGFNYGYTF. The CDR3 nucleotides are TGTGCCAGCAGCCAAGAAGGACCGGGATTTAACTATGGCTACACCTTC.

The chain combines TRBV30 with TRBJ1-1, with TRBD1 identical over 8 bases. V trimming: 3 bases; J trimming: 1 base; junction bases outside the gene matches: 4. CDR3 length: 14 residues. From germline, CDR1 is GTSNPN and CDR2 SVGIG (reference sequence). As DNA, the CDR3 is TGTGCCTGGAGGCGGACAGGGCGGAACACTGAAGCTTTCTTT. Translated: CAWRRTGRNTEAFF.

This clone was found once. V and J are TRBV28 and TRBJ2-5, with D possibly TRBD1 on 6 matching bases. V lost 3 bases and J 5 bases, leaving 19 bases between the germline ends. This CDR3 is 16 amino acids long. Per the germline V gene, CDR1 is MDHEN and CDR2 is SYDVKM. The CDR3 nucleotides read TGTGCCAGCAGTTTGTCAGGGGCCACGAAAGGGGAGACCCAGTACTTC. Its translation: CASSLSGATKGETQYF.

The chain uses TRBV5-6 and TRBJ2-3; TRBD1 aligns across 7 bases. CDR1 SGHDT and CDR2 YYEEEE come from the germline V gene. CDR3 length equals 14 residues. The junction had 5 bases not matched to a gene; V was cut back by 2 bases and J by 5 bases. The CDR3 nucleotides read TGTGCCAGCAGCTTTCGCAGGGGGAGAGATACGCAGTATTTT. This gives the protein CASSFRRGRDTQYF.

The chain uses TRBV7-2 and TRBJ1-2; the D is unclear. CDR3 size: 14 residues. CDR1 and CDR2 (germline): SGHTA, FQGNSA. V was cut by 1 base and J by 3 bases, with 9 bases left in between. The CDR3 DNA sequence: TGTGCCAGCAGCTTAGTCGGTTCCGACTATGGCTACACCTTC. Its translation: CASSLVGSDYGYTF.

In this sample, this clone turned up once. The gene calls are TRBV28 and TRBJ1-3; the D gene is possibly TRBD1 (5 bases). CDR3 size: 14 residues. From germline, CDR1 is MDHEN and CDR2 SYDVKM. V was shortened by 8 bases and J by 0 bases, with 11 bases between the two germline ends. For the CDR3, the DNA is TGTGCCAGCGAGGGCGGGGGCTCTGGAAACACCATATATTTT. Translating it yields CASEGGGSGNTIYF.

V is TRBV18 and J is TRBJ2-5; 9 bases are a match to TRBD1. Looked up from germline, CDR1 is KGHSH and CDR2 is LQKENI. The ends lost 0 bases at V and 2 bases at J; junction bases unmatched: 1. This CDR3 spans 15 amino acids. The CDR3 DNA reads TGTGCCAGCTCACCACCGGGACAGGGACAAGAGACCCAGTACTTC. The encoded protein is CASSPPGQGQETQYF.

This clone was picked up one time. The gene calls are TRBV6-4 and TRBJ2-5; maybe TRBD2 (7 bases). Germline V gene lookup returns CDR1 MRHNA and CDR2 SNTAGT. Trimming took 7 bases from V and 5 from J, leaving 23 bases between them. The CDR3 is made up of 16 amino acids. CDR3 amino acids: CASTLKDSGEGETQYF. The DNA of the CDR3 is TGTGCCAGCACCCTGAAAGACTCAGGGGAGGGCGAGACCCAGTACTTC.

The J gene is TRBJ1-1, the V gene TRBV5-6, with D hard to call. This CDR3 is 14 amino acids long. V was trimmed by 0 bases and J by 4 bases, leaving 10 bases between them. Germline V gene sequence: CDR1 SGHDT, CDR2 YYEEEE. CDR3 nucleotide sequence: TGTGCCAGCAGCTTGGATCCCATGGCCACTGAAGCTTTCTTT. Amino acids: CASSLDPMATEAFF. Full variable domain (remainder filled in from reference TRBV5-6 and TRBJ1-1): DAGVTQSPTHLIKTRGQQVTLRCSPKSGHDTVSWYQQALGQGPQFIFQYYEEEERQRGNFPDRFSGHQFPNYSSELNVNALLLGDSALYLCASSLDPMATEAFFGQGTRLTVV.

The J gene is TRBJ2-3, the V gene TRBV5-4; weak D call: TRBD2 (7 bases). The CDR3 runs 16 residues. CDR1 and CDR2 from the germline V gene are SGHNT and YYREEE (reference sequence). Trimming removed 3 bases at V and 4 bases at J, with 18 bases between. CDR3 nucleotide sequence: TGTGCCAGCAGCTCCCTAGGGGGGGGGCGGTCAGATACGCAGTATTTT. It codes for CASSSLGGGRSDTQYF.

This chain joins TRBV28 and TRBJ1-5; 7 nucleotides align to TRBD1. CDR1 MDHEN and CDR2 SYDVKM come from the germline V gene. The V and J ends lost 10 bases and 4 bases, in that order; junction bases with no gene match: 7. CDR3 size: 13 residues. This chain's CDR3 is CATRRTGNQPQHF. In DNA form, the CDR3 reads TGTGCCACACGCAGGACAGGTAATCAGCCCCAGCATTTT. Combining the CDR3 with reference TRBV28 and TRBJ1-5 gives the whole variable domain DVKVTQSSRYLVKRTGEKVFLECVQDMDHENMFWYRQDPGLGLRLIYFSYDVKMKEKGDIPEGYSVSREKKERFSLILESASTNQTSMYLCATRRTGNQPQHFGDGTRLSIL.

The J gene is TRBJ2-7, the V gene TRBV7-9; possible D gene TRBD2, 6 bases. Trimming pared 4 bases from V and 3 bases from J, leaving 16 bases between. In germline, CDR1 is SEHNR, CDR2 FQNEAQ (reference sequence). This CDR3 has 15 amino acids. The CDR3 here is CASSSYGEEVYEQYF. The CDR3 DNA reads TGTGCCAGCAGCTCATACGGGGAGGAGGTCTACGAGCAGTACTTC.

The chain carries TRBV7-9 and TRBJ2-2; D is ambiguous. The CDR3 consists of 14 residues. Germline V gene lookup returns CDR1 SEHNR and CDR2 FQNEAQ (reference sequence). V was clipped by 5 bases and J by 7 bases, with 14 bases between them. The CDR3 loop reads CASSLGGTVGELFF. The CDR3 DNA reads as TGTGCCAGCAGCCTCGGTGGTACAGTCGGGGAGCTGTTTTTT.

The chain couples TRBV12-3 or TRBV12-4 to TRBJ1-2, with TRBD1 matching over 7 bases. The CDR3 totals 12 residues. V lost 5 bases, J lost 8 bases, and 5 bases stayed unmatched. CDR3 DNA: TGTGCCAGCAGTATCACAGGGGCCGGCTACACCTTC. Protein: CASSITGAGYTF.

V is TRBV21-1 and J is TRBJ1-5; the table assigns TRBD1, which was not confirmed against the DNA. TRBV21-1 counts as a pseudogene. The CDR3 is made up of 18 amino acids. The CDR3 region is CASSKAIRGLLSNQPQHF. The CDR3 DNA is TGTGCCAGCAGCAAAGCAATCAGGGGGCTCTTGAGCAATCAGCCCCAGCATTTT.

Comments on this clone: The sample contains more than one DNA sequence encoding this CDR3. CDR3 in amino acids: CASSLAVNTEAFF. In DNA form, the CDR3 reads TGTGCCAGCAGCTTGGCCGTGAACACTGAAGCTTTCTTT. The rearrangement links TRBV5-4 to TRBJ1-1; D remains ambiguous. The CDR3 consists of 13 residues. The germline V and J ends were trimmed by 0 bases and 0 bases, with 3 bases remaining between them. Germline CDR1 and CDR2: SGHNT and YYREEE (reference sequence).

The chain links TRBV9 to TRBJ1-6; D is possibly TRBD1 (6 bases). The CDR3 sequence is 15 residues long. Looked up from germline, CDR1 is SGDLS and CDR2 is YYNGEE. Trimming pared 5 bases from V and 8 bases from J, leaving 17 bases between. The CDR3 nucleotides are TGTGCCAGCAGTACAACGGCGGGGGGGCATTCACCCCTCCACTTT. It specifies CASSTTAGGHSPLHF.

The chain employs TRBV10-3 and TRBJ2-7; D not certain. V lost 4 bases, J lost 5 bases, and 12 bases lay in between. The CDR3 is made up of 13 amino acids. CDR1 is ENHRY, CDR2 SYGVKD, per germline. CDR3 sequence reads: CAISVTPQDEQYF. CDR3 DNA: TGTGCCATCAGTGTAACTCCCCAGGACGAGCAGTACTTC.

V gene TRBV28 combines with J gene TRBJ1-2; D is uncertain. Germline CDR1 reads MDHEN; CDR2 reads SYDVKM. This CDR3 region has 16 residues. The V end lost 4 bases, the J end lost 3 bases, and 18 bases lay between the germline ends. CDR3 nucleotide sequence: TGTGCCAGCAGTTCACCCTCCGGGTCTCTTCACTATGGCTACACCTTC. It specifies CASSSPSGSLHYGYTF.

This sequence joins TRBV11-3 and TRBJ2-2; 10 bases align to TRBD2. This CDR3 contains 16 residues. The ends lost 8 bases at V and 6 bases at J; junction bases unmatched: 12. Germline values: CDR1 SGHNT, CDR2 YENEEA. CDR3 protein: CASPTHSGRRPGELFF. The CDR3 nucleotides are TGTGCCAGCCCAACCCATAGCGGGAGGAGACCCGGGGAGCTGTTTTTT.